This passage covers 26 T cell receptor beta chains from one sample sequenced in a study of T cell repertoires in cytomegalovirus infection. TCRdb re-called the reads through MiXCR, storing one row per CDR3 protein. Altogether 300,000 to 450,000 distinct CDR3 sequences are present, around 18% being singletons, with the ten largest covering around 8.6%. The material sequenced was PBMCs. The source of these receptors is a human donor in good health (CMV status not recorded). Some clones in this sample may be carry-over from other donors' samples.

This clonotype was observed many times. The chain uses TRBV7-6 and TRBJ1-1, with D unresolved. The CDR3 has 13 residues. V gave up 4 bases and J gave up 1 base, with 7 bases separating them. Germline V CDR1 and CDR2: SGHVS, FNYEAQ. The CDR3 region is CASSSVGNTEAFF. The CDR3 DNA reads TGTGCCAGCAGCTCCGTTGGGAACACTGAAGCTTTCTTT.

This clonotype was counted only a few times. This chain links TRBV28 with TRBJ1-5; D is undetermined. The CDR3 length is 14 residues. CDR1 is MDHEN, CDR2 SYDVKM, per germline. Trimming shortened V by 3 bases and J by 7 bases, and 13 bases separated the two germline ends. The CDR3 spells CASSFSLIRQPQHF. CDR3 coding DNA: TGTGCCAGCAGTTTTTCCCTCATCAGGCAGCCCCAGCATTTT. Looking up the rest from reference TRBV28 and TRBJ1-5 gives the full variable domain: DVKVTQSSRYLVKRTGEKVFLECVQDMDHENMFWYRQDPGLGLRLIYFSYDVKMKEKGDIPEGYSVSREKKERFSLILESASTNQTSMYLCASSFSLIRQPQHFGDGTRLSIL.

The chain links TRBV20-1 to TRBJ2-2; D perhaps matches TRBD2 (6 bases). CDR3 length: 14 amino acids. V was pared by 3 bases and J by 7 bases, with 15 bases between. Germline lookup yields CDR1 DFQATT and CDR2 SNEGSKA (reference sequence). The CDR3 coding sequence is TGCAGTGCTAGCGCGGAGGGCCATGGCGGGGAGCTGTTTTTT. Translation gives CSASAEGHGGELFF.

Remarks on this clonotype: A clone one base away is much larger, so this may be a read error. CDR3 DNA: TGTGCCAGCAGGGGACTAGGCTCCTACAGTGAGCAGTTCTTC. Protein sequence: CASRGLGSYSEQFF. V usage is TRBV27 and J usage is TRBJ2-1, with TRBD2 matching over 8 bases. Germline V lookup: CDR1 MNHEY, CDR2 SMNVEV (reference sequence). The CDR3 consists of 14 residues.

The CDR3 loop reads CASSLTGTHYEQYF. CDR3 bases: TGTGCCAGCAGCTTAACGGGGACCCACTACGAGCAGTACTTC. The rearrangement uses TRBV7-9 and TRBJ2-7; D is perhaps TRBD1 or TRBD2 (5 bases each). The V and J ends lost 2 bases and 3 bases respectively, with 11 bases between them. The length of the CDR3 is 14 residues. From germline, CDR1 is SEHNR and CDR2 FQNEAQ (reference sequence).

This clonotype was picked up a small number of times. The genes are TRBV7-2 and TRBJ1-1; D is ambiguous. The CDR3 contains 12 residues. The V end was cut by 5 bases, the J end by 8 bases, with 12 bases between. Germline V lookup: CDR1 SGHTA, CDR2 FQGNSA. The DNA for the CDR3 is TGTGCCAGCAGCCCTAGACCACACGAAGCTTTCTTT. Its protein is CASSPRPHEAFF. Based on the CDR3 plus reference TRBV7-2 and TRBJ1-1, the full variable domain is GAGVSQSPSNKVTEKGKDVELRCDPISGHTALYWYRQSLGQGLEFLIYFQGNSAPDKSGLPSDRFSAERTGGSVSTLTIQRTQQEDSAVYLCASSPRPHEAFFGQGTRLTVV.

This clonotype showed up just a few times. The CDR3 DNA reads as TGTGCCAGCAGGAGGACAGGGGGCGCAGATACGCAGTATTTT. As protein: CASRRTGGADTQYF. This rearrangement joins TRBV7-6 to TRBJ2-3; 11 positions agree with TRBD1. The J segment lost 4 bases and the V segment lost 6 bases, leaving 3 bases of the junction unmatched. CDR1 and CDR2 from the germline V gene are SGHVS and FNYEAQ. The CDR3 totals 14 residues.

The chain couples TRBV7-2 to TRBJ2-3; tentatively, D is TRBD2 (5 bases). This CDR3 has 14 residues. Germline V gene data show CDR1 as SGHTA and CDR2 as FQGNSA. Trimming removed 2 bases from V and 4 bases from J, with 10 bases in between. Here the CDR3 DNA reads TGTGCCAGCAGCTTAACAGCGGTTGCAGATACGCAGTATTTT. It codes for CASSLTAVADTQYF.

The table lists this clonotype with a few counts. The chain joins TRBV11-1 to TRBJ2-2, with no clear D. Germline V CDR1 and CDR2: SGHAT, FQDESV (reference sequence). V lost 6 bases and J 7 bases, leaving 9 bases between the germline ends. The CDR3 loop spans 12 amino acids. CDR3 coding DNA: TGTGCCAGCAGTTCTCCCGGCGGGGAGCTGTTTTTT. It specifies CASSSPGGELFF.

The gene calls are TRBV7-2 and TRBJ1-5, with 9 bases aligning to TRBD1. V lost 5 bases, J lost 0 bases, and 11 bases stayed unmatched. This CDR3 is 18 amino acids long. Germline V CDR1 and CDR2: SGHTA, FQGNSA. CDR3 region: CASSPNRGRPPSNQPQHF. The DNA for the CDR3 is TGTGCCAGCAGCCCCAACAGGGGGCGTCCCCCTAGCAATCAGCCCCAGCATTTT.

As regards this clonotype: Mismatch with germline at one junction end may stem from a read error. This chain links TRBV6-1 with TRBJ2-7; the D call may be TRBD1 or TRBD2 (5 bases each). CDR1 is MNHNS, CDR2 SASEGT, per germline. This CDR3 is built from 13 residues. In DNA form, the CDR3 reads TGTGCCAGCACCCCCAGATGGGGGTACGAGCAGTGCTTC. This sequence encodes CASTPRWGYEQCF.

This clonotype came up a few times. The CDR3 nucleotides are TGTGCCAGCAGTTACTCGCCTAACTATGGCTACACCTTC. It codes for CASSYSPNYGYTF. This sequence joins TRBV6-5 and TRBJ1-2; D gene uncertain. The CDR3 loop spans 13 amino acids. V lost 0 bases, J lost 0 bases, and 2 bases lay in between. The germline gives CDR1 MNHEY, CDR2 SVGAGI.

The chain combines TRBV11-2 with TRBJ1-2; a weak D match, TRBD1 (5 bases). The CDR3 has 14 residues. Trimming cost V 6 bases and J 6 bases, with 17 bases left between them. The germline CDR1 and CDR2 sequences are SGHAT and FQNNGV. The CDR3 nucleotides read TGTGCCAGCAGTAGGGGCCCCGACGGAAATGGCTACACCTTC. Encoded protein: CASSRGPDGNGYTF.

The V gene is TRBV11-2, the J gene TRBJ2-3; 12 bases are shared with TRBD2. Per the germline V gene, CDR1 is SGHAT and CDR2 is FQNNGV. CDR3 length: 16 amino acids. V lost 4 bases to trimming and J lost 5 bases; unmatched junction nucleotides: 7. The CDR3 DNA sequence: TGTGCCAGCAGCTCCGGGACTAGCGGGCCCTTAGATACGCAGTATTTT. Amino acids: CASSSGTSGPLDTQYF.

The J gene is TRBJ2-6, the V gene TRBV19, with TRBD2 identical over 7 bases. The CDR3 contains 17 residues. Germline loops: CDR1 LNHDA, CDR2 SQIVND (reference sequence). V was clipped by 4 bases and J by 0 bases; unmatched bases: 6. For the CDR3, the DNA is TGTGCCAGTAGTACGCTAGCGGCCCGCTCTGGGGCCAACGTCCTGACTTTC. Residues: CASSTLAARSGANVLTF.

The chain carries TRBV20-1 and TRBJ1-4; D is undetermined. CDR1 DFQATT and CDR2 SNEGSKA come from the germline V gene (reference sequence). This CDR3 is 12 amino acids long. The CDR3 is CSPYRSNEKLFF. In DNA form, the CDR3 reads TGCAGCCCTTATCGATCTAATGAAAAACTGTTTTTT.

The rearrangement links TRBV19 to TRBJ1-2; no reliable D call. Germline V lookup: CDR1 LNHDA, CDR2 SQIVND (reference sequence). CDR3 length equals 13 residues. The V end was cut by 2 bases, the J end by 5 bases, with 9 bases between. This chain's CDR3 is CASSISGRYGYTF. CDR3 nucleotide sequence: TGTGCCAGTAGTATATCTGGGCGGTATGGCTACACCTTC.

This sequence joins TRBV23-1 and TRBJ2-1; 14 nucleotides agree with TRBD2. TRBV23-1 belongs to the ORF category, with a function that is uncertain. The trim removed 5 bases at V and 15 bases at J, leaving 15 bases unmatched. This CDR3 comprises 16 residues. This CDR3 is CASSDPGLAGDGFAFF. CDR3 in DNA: TGCGCCAGCAGTGACCCGGGACTAGCGGGAGATGGTTTTGCGTTCTTC.

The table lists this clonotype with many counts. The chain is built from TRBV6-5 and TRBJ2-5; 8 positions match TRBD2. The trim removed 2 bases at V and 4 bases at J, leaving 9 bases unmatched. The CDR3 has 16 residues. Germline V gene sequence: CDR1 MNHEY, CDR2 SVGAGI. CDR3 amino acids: CASSYLEAGAGETQYF. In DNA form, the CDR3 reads TGTGCCAGCAGTTACCTGGAAGCGGGAGCAGGAGAGACCCAGTACTTC.

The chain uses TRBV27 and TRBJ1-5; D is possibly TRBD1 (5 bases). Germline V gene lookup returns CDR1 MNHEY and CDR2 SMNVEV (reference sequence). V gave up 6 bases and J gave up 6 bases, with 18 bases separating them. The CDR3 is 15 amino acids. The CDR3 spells CASSKGTFDGQPQHF. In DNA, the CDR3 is TGTGCCAGCAGCAAGGGGACCTTCGACGGTCAGCCCCAGCATTTT.

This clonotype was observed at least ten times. CDR3: CASSFRPSGFSETQYF. CDR3 nucleotides: TGTGCCAGCAGCTTCCGGCCTAGCGGGTTTTCGGAGACCCAGTACTTC. J is TRBJ2-5 and V is TRBV7-8; 8 bases agree with TRBD2. CDR1 is SGHVS and CDR2 is FQNEAQ in the germline V gene. V was pared by 3 bases and J by 5 bases, with 11 bases of the junction left unmatched. The CDR3 sequence is 16 residues long.

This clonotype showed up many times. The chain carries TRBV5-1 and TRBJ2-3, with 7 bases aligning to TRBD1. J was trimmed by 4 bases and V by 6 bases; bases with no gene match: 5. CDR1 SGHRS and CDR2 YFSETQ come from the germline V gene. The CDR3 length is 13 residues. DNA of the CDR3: TGCGCCAGCACCCTTACAGGGGCAGATACGCAGTATTTT. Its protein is CASTLTGADTQYF.

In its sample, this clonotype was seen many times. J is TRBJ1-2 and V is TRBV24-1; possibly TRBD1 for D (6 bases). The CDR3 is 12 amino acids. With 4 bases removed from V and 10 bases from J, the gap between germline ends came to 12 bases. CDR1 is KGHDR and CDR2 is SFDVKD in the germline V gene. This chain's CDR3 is CATSEDDRIYTF. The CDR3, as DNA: TGTGCCACCAGTGAAGACGACAGGATCTACACCTTC.

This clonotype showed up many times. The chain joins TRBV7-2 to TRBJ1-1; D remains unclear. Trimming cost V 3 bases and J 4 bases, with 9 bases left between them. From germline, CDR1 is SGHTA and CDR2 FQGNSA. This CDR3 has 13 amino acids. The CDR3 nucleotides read TGTGCCAGCAGCTTGATGGGGATCACTGAAGCTTTCTTT. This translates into CASSLMGITEAFF.

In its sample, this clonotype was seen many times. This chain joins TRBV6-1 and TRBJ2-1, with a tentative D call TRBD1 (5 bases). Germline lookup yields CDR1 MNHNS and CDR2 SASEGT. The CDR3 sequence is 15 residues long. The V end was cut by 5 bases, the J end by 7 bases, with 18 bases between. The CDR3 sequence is CASSLDTRTLNEQFF. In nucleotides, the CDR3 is TGTGCCAGCAGTTTGGACACCAGAACTTTGAATGAGCAGTTCTTC.

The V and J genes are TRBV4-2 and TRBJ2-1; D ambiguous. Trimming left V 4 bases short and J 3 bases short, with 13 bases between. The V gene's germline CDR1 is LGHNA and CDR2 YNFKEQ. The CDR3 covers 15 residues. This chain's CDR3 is CASSPRALDYNEQFF. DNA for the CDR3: TGTGCCAGCAGCCCCCGGGCCCTTGACTACAATGAGCAGTTCTTC.